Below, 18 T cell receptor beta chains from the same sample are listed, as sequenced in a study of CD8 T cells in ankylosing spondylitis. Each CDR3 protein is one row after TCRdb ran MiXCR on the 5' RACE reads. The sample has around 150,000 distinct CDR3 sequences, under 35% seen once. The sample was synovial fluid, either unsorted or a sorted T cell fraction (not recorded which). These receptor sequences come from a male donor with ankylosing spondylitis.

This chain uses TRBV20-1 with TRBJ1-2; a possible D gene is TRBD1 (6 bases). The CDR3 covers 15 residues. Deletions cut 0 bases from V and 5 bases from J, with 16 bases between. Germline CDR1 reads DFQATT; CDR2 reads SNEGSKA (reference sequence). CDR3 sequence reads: CSARDSGTQFYGYTF. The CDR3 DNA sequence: TGCAGTGCTAGAGATAGTGGGACACAATTTTATGGCTACACCTTC.

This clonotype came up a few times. The CDR3 nucleotides are TGTGCCAGCAGCCCTAAGACTAGCGGGTACTACAATGAGCAGTTCTTC. Its translation is CASSPKTSGYYNEQFF. The V and J genes are TRBV9 and TRBJ2-1; 10 bases are shared with TRBD2. J lost 3 bases, V lost 4 bases, and 7 bases had no gene match. The CDR3 consists of 16 residues. Germline V lookup: CDR1 SGDLS, CDR2 YYNGEE.

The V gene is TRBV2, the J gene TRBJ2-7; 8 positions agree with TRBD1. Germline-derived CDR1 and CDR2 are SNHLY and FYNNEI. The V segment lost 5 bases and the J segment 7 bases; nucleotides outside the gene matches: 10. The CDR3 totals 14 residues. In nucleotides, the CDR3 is TGTGCCAGCAGTTGGACAGGGCTTGTGGGGGAGCAGTACTTC. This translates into CASSWTGLVGEQYF.

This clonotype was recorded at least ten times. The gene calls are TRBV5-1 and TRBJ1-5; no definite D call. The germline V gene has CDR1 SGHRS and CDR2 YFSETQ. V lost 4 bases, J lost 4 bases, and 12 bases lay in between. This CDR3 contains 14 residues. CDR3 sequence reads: CASSPKGGNQPQHF. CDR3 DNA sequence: TGCGCCAGCAGCCCGAAGGGAGGGAATCAGCCCCAGCATTTT. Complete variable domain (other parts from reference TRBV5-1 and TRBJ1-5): KAGVTQTPRYLIKTRGQQVTLSCSPISGHRSVSWYQQTPGQGLQFLFEYFSETQRNKGNFPGRFSGRQFSNSRSEMNVSTLELGDSALYLCASSPKGGNQPQHFGDGTRLSIL.

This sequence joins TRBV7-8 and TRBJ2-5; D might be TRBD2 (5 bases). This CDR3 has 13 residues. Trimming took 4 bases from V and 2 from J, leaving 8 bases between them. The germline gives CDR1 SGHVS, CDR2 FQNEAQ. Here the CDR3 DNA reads TGTGCCAGCAGCTACACTAGGCAAGAGACCCAGTACTTC. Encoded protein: CASSYTRQETQYF.

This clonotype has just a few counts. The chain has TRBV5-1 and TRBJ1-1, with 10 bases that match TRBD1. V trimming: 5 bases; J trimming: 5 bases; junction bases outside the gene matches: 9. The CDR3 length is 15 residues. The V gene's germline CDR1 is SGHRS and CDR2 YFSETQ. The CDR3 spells CASREWDRGLTEAFF. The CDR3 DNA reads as TGCGCCAGCAGGGAGTGGGACAGGGGATTAACTGAAGCTTTCTTT.

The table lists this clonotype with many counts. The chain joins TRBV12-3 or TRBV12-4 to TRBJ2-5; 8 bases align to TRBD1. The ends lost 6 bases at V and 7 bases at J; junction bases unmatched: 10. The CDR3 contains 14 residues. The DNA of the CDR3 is TGTGCCAGCAGCCTGGACAGGGAGTTAGGGACCCAGTACTTC. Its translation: CASSLDRELGTQYF.

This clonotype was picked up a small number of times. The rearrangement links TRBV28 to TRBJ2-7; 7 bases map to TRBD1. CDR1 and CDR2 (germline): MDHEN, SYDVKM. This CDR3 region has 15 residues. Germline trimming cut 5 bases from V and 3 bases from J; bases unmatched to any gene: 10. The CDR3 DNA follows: TGTGCCAGCAGTCAAAACCGCCGGGACAGCTACGAGCAGTACTTC. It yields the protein CASSQNRRDSYEQYF.

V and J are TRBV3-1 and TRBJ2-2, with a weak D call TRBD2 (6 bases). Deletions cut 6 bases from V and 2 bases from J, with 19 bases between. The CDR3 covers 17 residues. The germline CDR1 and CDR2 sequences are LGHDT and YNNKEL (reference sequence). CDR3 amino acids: CASSFRSNGGNTGELFF. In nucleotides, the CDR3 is TGTGCCAGCAGTTTCCGTTCTAACGGGGGAAACACCGGGGAGCTGTTTTTT.

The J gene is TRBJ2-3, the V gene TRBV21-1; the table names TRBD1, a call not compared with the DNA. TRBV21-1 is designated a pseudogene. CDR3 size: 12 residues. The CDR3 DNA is TGTGCCAGCACCCACAGGGAAAATACGCAGTATTTT. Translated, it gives CASTHRENTQYF.

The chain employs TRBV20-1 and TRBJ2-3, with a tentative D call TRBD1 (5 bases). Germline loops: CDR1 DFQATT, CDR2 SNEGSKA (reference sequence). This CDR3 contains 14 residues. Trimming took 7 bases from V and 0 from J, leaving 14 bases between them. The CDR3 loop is CSERDRHSTDTQYF. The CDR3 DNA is TGCAGTGAACGCGACAGACACAGCACAGATACGCAGTATTTT.

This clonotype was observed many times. CDR3 sequence (DNA): TGTGCCACCAGCAGCGGACAGGGGAAGGACAATGAGCAGTTCTTC. Translated, it gives CATSSGQGKDNEQFF. J is TRBJ2-1 and V is TRBV15, with 9 bases fitting TRBD1. Germline V CDR1 and CDR2: LNHNV, YYDKDF (reference sequence). The CDR3 covers 15 residues. Germline trimming cut 3 bases from V and 5 bases from J; bases unmatched to any gene: 5.

The CDR3 spells CAGRVSSGNTGELFF. The CDR3 nucleotides are TGTGCCGGACGTGTCAGTAGCGGCAACACCGGGGAGCTGTTTTTT. The chain couples TRBV7-9 to TRBJ2-2; D possibly corresponds to TRBD2 (6 bases). V was cut by 11 bases and J by 2 bases, with 18 bases left in between. Germline CDR1 reads SEHNR; CDR2 reads FQNEAQ (reference sequence). This CDR3 contains 15 residues.

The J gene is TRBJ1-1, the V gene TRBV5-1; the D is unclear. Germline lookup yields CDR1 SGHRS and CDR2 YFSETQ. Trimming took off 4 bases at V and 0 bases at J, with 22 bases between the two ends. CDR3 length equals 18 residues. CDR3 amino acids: CASSTFGSRMEMNTEAFF. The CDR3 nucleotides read TGCGCCAGCAGCACTTTCGGCTCCAGGATGGAGATGAACACTGAAGCTTTCTTT.

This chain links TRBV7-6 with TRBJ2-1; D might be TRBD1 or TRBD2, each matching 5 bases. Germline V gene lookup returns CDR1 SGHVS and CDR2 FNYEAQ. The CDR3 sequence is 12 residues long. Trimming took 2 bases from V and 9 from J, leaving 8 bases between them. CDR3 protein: CASSLPGREQFF. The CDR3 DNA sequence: TGTGCCAGCAGCTTACCGGGACGTGAGCAGTTCTTC.

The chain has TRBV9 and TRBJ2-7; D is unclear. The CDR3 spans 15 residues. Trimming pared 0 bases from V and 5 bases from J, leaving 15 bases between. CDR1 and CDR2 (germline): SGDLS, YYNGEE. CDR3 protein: CASSVERRVEDEQYF. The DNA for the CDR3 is TGTGCCAGCAGCGTAGAGAGAAGGGTTGAGGACGAGCAGTACTTC.

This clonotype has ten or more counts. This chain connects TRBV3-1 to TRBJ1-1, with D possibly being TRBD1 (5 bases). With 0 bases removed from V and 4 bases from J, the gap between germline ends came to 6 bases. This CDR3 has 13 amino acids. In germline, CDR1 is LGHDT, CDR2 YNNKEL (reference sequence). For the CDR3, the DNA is TGTGCCAGCAGCCAAGAAGGGGTCACTGAAGCTTTCTTT. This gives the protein CASSQEGVTEAFF.

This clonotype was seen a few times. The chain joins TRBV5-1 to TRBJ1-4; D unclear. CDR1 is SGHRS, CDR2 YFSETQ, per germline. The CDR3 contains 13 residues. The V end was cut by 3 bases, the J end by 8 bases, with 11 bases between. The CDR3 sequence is CASSWTGGEKLFF. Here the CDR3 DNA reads TGCGCCAGCAGCTGGACGGGAGGAGAAAAACTGTTTTTT.